The 15 T cell receptor beta chains below were found in one sample sequenced in a study of blood T cells in healthy people across ages. A J-beta primer mix and a sample-barcoded 5' primer were used in a second PCR of about 7 to 12 cycles. TCRdb re-called the 5' RACE reads with MiXCR, one entry per CDR3 protein. Among roughly 800,000 distinct CDR3 sequences listed, around 34% were seen once. Sequencing was done on a sample of blood. The source of these receptors is a young man in good health.

This clonotype has just a few counts. The V gene is TRBV14, the J gene TRBJ1-1; D call uncertain. The CDR3 runs to 14 residues. Germline CDR1 SGHDN, CDR2 FVKESK. V was shortened by 0 bases and J by 2 bases, with 7 bases between the two germline ends. The CDR3 region is CASSQDAVNTEAFF. The CDR3 DNA is TGTGCCAGCAGCCAAGATGCGGTAAACACTGAAGCTTTCTTT.

This clonotype turned up a few times. V and J are TRBV12-3 or TRBV12-4 and TRBJ1-2; D perhaps matches TRBD1 (5 bases). V was shortened by 2 bases and J by 6 bases, with 10 bases between the two germline ends. The CDR3 covers 13 residues. The CDR3 here is CASSLRGSDGYTF. CDR3 coding DNA: TGTGCCAGCAGTTTAAGGGGATCAGATGGCTACACCTTC.

This clonotype has a handful of counts. The rearrangement links TRBV7-2 to TRBJ2-3; TRBD2 matches 10 bases. This CDR3 is 16 amino acids long. V lost 3 bases to trimming and J lost 5 bases; unmatched junction nucleotides: 8. The germline gives CDR1 SGHTA, CDR2 FQGNSA. The CDR3 DNA reads as TGTGCCAGCAGCTTTCGTAGCGGGGGGCGGGGAGATACGCAGTATTTT. Its translation: CASSFRSGGRGDTQYF.

This clonotype was recorded a few times. The chain employs TRBV5-1 and TRBJ1-1; D is uncertain. Germline V gives CDR1 SGHRS, CDR2 YFSETQ. This CDR3 spans 14 amino acids. Trimming shortened V by 0 bases and J by 3 bases, and 9 bases separated the two germline ends. CDR3 in amino acids: CASSLAELDTEAFF. The DNA for the CDR3 is TGCGCCAGCAGCTTGGCCGAGCTGGACACTGAAGCTTTCTTT.

CDR3 nucleotide sequence: TGCAGTGCTAGCCTTGGGACAGATACGCAGTATTTT. Amino acids: CSASLGTDTQYF. This rearrangement joins TRBV20-1 to TRBJ2-3; D ambiguous. Between the trimmed V and J ends, which lost 3 bases and 3 bases, there was a span of 7 bases. This CDR3 is built from 12 residues. In germline, CDR1 is DFQATT, CDR2 SNEGSKA (reference sequence).

The chain joins TRBV4-3 to TRBJ1-4, with TRBD1 matching over 7 bases. The V gene's germline CDR1 is LGHNA and CDR2 YSLEER. The junction had 12 bases not matched to a gene; V was cut back by 7 bases and J by 7 bases. The CDR3 is made up of 15 amino acids. The CDR3 protein is CASNHSRGRGEKLFF. The CDR3 DNA sequence: TGCGCCAGCAACCATAGTAGGGGGCGAGGTGAAAAACTGTTTTTT.

This clonotype was counted a few times. The chain has TRBV4-3 and TRBJ2-3; D assignment may be TRBD1 or TRBD2 (6 bases each). Germline CDR1 reads LGHNA; CDR2 reads YSLEER. Deletions cut 4 bases from V and 1 base from J, with 15 bases between. The CDR3 is 16 residues long. The CDR3: CASSLRGDGRTDTQYF. The DNA for the CDR3 is TGCGCCAGCAGCCTAAGGGGGGACGGACGCACAGATACGCAGTATTTT.

This clonotype has more than one count but fewer than ten. This chain uses TRBV4-2 with TRBJ2-2, with 10 bases aligning to TRBD2. V shed 0 bases and J 2 bases; nucleotides not matched to a gene: 3. The V gene's germline CDR1 is LGHNA and CDR2 YNFKEQ. The CDR3 spans 17 residues. The CDR3 DNA sequence: TGTGCCAGCAGCCAAGACCTAGCGGGGGCCAACACCGGGGAGCTGTTTTTT. It specifies CASSQDLAGANTGELFF.

This chain connects TRBV29-1 to TRBJ2-5; TRBD2 agrees at 8 bases. The CDR3 spans 13 residues. Trimming took 6 bases from V and 5 from J; bases not matched to a gene: 8. In germline, CDR1 is SQVTM, CDR2 ANQGSEA. CDR3 sequence (DNA): TGCAGCGTGTGGAGCGGGGGAGAGGAGACCCAGTACTTC. Translation gives CSVWSGGEETQYF.

V usage is TRBV25-1 and J usage is TRBJ2-1; the D is unclear. Deletions cut 4 bases from V and 3 bases from J, with 10 bases between. The CDR3 runs 14 residues. The germline V gene encodes CDR1 MGHDK and CDR2 SYGVNS. CDR3 bases: TGTGCCAGCAGTGCTCCCTACGACTACAATGAGCAGTTCTTC. This codes for CASSAPYDYNEQFF.

The chain has TRBV7-2 and TRBJ2-5, with 10 nucleotides matching TRBD1. CDR1 is SGHTA and CDR2 is FQGNSA in the germline V gene. CDR3 length: 17 amino acids. V shed 4 bases and J 3 bases; nucleotides not matched to a gene: 11. The CDR3 region is CASSSRIPGQGKETQYF. The CDR3 bases are TGTGCCAGCAGCTCTCGTATACCGGGACAGGGGAAAGAGACCCAGTACTTC.

Remarks on this clonotype: The final CDR3 position lacks the conserved phenylalanine or tryptophan, pointing to a likely read error. The V and J genes are TRBV20-1 and TRBJ2-1, with a tentative D call TRBD2 (5 bases). Trimming pared 0 bases from V and 3 bases from J, leaving 12 bases between. This CDR3 has 15 amino acids. Germline V lookup: CDR1 DFQATT, CDR2 SNEGSKA (reference sequence). CDR3 DNA: TGCAGTGCTAGAGATCCTAGCCAAAGCTACAATGAGCAGTTCTAC. Amino acids: CSARDPSQSYNEQFY.

This clonotype is a singleton in its sample. The chain recombines TRBV12-3 or TRBV12-4 with TRBJ1-6; 8 nucleotides line up with TRBD1. The CDR3 length is 15 residues. J gave up 7 bases and V 5 bases, and 7 bases lay outside the gene matches. Written as DNA, the CDR3 is TGTGCCAGCAGTACTGGGGGACAGGACAATTCACCCCTCCACTTT. Residues: CASSTGGQDNSPLHF.

This clonotype was seen only a few times. The chain carries TRBV3-1 and TRBJ1-2; no definite D call. Trimming pared 1 base from V and 3 bases from J, leaving 9 bases between. Germline CDR1 and CDR2: LGHDT and YNNKEL (reference sequence). This CDR3 comprises 14 residues. CDR3 loop: CASSQGTDDYGYTF. CDR3 nucleotide sequence: TGTGCCAGCAGCCAAGGGACCGATGACTATGGCTACACCTTC.

This clonotype has just a few counts. The chain combines TRBV27 with TRBJ1-5, with D possibly being TRBD1 (5 bases). V gave up 10 bases and J gave up 7 bases, with 29 bases separating them. CDR3 length equals 17 residues. CDR1 and CDR2 (germline): MNHEY, SMNVEV (reference sequence). The CDR3 region has the DNA TGTGCCACCGCAGCGAGTGGGGCGAGTGCTTTGGGCCAGCCCCAGCATTTT. It encodes CATAASGASALGQPQHF.